One sample yielded the 21 T cell receptor beta chains listed below, sequenced in a study of human T cells and chemical hapten exposure (dated by TCRdb to 2020 to 2022). Explained via the paper, the time point label denotes: patch test 1, 2 weeks after DPC sensitization. This sample's treatment or condition label indicates: therapeutic diphenylcyclopropenone sensitization with weekly scalp DPC. Libraries were constructed by RACE. TCRdb lists the instrument as NextSeq 500. TCRdb took the public reads, trimmed them with fastp at Q25, ran MiXCR for clone calling and kept in-frame beta chains. Entries that share a CDR3 protein sequence are merged under the most common genes and DNA. In all, the sample holds 79,000 or so distinct CDR3 sequences, and around a tenth of those were seen once. Roughly 1.4% of the sample is in the top ten clones. This specimen was whole blood, taken in connection with sensitization to the hapten diphenylcyclopropenone (DPC). The source of these receptors is a woman between 45 and 65 years old with alopecia areata. Some clones in this sample may be carry-over from other donors' samples.

The chain links TRBV29-1 to TRBJ2-2, with 10 bases identical to TRBD2. The V gene end was trimmed by 7 bases and the J gene end by 0 bases; junction bases not matched to a gene: 2. The germline V gene encodes CDR1 SQVTM and CDR2 ANQGSEA. This CDR3 has 14 residues. As DNA, the CDR3 is TGCAGCGCTACTAGCGGGACGAACACCGGGGAGCTGTTTTTT. Translated: CSATSGTNTGELFF.

The sample holds many counts of this clonotype. V usage is TRBV3-1 and J usage is TRBJ1-5, with D uncertain. The CDR3 is 14 residues long. The V end lost 1 base, the J end lost 4 bases, and 8 bases lay between the germline ends. The V gene's germline CDR1 is LGHDT and CDR2 YNNKEL (reference sequence). The CDR3: CASSQGVGNQPQHF. The CDR3 DNA sequence: TGTGCCAGCAGCCAAGGGGTAGGGAATCAGCCCCAGCATTTT.

The rearrangement uses TRBV27 and TRBJ1-1; no reliable D call. CDR3 length equals 13 residues. CDR1 is MNHEY and CDR2 is SMNVEV in the germline V gene (reference sequence). Trimming cost V 6 bases and J 1 base, with 9 bases left between them. The CDR3 loop reads CASRIYGNTEAFF. CDR3 coding DNA: TGTGCCAGCAGGATCTACGGGAACACTGAAGCTTTCTTT.

The genes are TRBV6-6 and TRBJ1-1; D unresolved. This CDR3 has 14 amino acids. Germline V gene sequence: CDR1 MNHNY, CDR2 SVGAGI (reference sequence). Trimming removed 0 bases at V and 2 bases at J, with 7 bases between. CDR3 in amino acids: CASSYSSSNTEAFF. The DNA for the CDR3 is TGTGCCAGCAGTTACTCGAGTTCAAACACTGAAGCTTTCTTT.

The rearrangement links TRBV6-5 to TRBJ1-3, with D maybe TRBD1 (6 bases). This CDR3 contains 14 residues. V lost 7 bases to trimming and J lost 2 bases, with 12 bases between them. Germline lookup yields CDR1 MNHEY and CDR2 SVGAGI. CDR3 sequence: CASTLGGPGNTIYF. The DNA for the CDR3 is TGTGCCAGCACCCTAGGGGGTCCTGGAAACACCATATATTTT.

This clonotype has more than one count but fewer than ten. This rearrangement joins TRBV2 to TRBJ2-7, with D uncertain. The CDR3 loop spans 12 amino acids. The germline V gene has CDR1 SNHLY and CDR2 FYNNEI. Trimming removed 3 bases from V and 2 bases from J, with 5 bases in between. The CDR3 here is CASSEPTYEQYF. Written as DNA, the CDR3 is TGTGCCAGCAGTGAGCCCACCTACGAGCAGTACTTC.

This chain connects TRBV7-6 to TRBJ2-3; 13 bases align to TRBD2. This CDR3 is 16 amino acids long. Trimming cost V 5 bases and J 7 bases; bases outside gene matches: 9. CDR1 SGHVS and CDR2 FNYEAQ come from the germline V gene. Written as DNA, the CDR3 is TGTGCCAGCAGCCCCAGGACTAGCGGGAGTTGGAATACGCAGTATTTT. Translating it yields CASSPRTSGSWNTQYF.

This clonotype was detected only a few times. The chain has TRBV9 and TRBJ2-7; D not certain. Deletions cut 4 bases from V and 0 bases from J, with 11 bases between. The V gene's germline CDR1 is SGDLS and CDR2 YYNGEE. The CDR3 has 14 residues. The CDR3 nucleotides read TGTGCCAGCAGCCGTCTTTCTAGCTCCTACGAGCAGTACTTC. Translated: CASSRLSSSYEQYF.

This clonotype was counted between two and nine times. V is TRBV5-1 and J is TRBJ2-1; TRBD2 is a possible D gene (6 bases). Germline CDR1 SGHRS, CDR2 YFSETQ. V gave up 3 bases and J gave up 7 bases, with 20 bases separating them. The CDR3 sequence is 16 residues long. CDR3 bases: TGCGCCAGCAGCTGGGGGGAATCGTCCCTACGGAATGAGCAGTTCTTC. This codes for CASSWGESSLRNEQFF.

The chain couples TRBV28 to TRBJ2-4, with 8 positions matching TRBD1. The ends lost 4 bases at V and 0 bases at J; junction bases unmatched: 5. Per the germline V gene, CDR1 is MDHEN and CDR2 is SYDVKM. There are 16 residues in the CDR3. In nucleotides, the CDR3 is TGTGCCAGCAGTTCCAGGGGGCTAGGAGCCAAAAACATTCAGTACTTC. This gives the protein CASSSRGLGAKNIQYF.

The CDR3 coding sequence is TGTGCCAGCAGTTACAACGGCTATACGCAGTATTTT. Translation gives CASSYNGYTQYF. V gene TRBV6-2 or TRBV6-3 combines with J gene TRBJ2-3; D remains ambiguous. Germline V gene data show CDR1 as MNHEY and CDR2 as SVGEGT. The CDR3 is 12 residues long. V shed 2 bases and J shed 7 bases, with 7 bases lying between them.

This clonotype was detected ten times or more. The J gene is TRBJ2-3, the V gene TRBV4-1; 9 nucleotides align to TRBD2. Germline CDR1 MGHRA, CDR2 YSYEKL. The CDR3 covers 15 residues. Unmatched junction bases numbered 2, after V lost 0 bases and J lost 4 bases. CDR3 in amino acids: CASSQEGGRADTQYF. CDR3 coding DNA: TGCGCCAGCAGCCAAGAGGGCGGGAGGGCAGATACGCAGTATTTT.

The chain is built from TRBV6-2 or TRBV6-3 and TRBJ2-2; D is unresolved. V lost 5 bases and J 7 bases, leaving 11 bases between the germline ends. Germline CDR1 and CDR2: MNHEY and SVGEGT. The CDR3 is made up of 13 amino acids. CDR3 sequence reads: CASSTPPGGELFF. The CDR3 DNA is TGTGCCAGCAGTACCCCTCCCGGCGGGGAGCTGTTTTTT.

There are a few counts of this clonotype. CDR3 sequence (DNA): TGTGCCAGCAGCCAGCGCCCGGTTAACAACAATGAGCAGTTCTTC. Translating gives CASSQRPVNNNEQFF. The chain combines TRBV7-2 with TRBJ2-1; no reliable D call. Deletions cut 5 bases from V and 5 bases from J, with 16 bases between. CDR1 and CDR2 from the germline V gene are SGHTA and FQGNSA. The CDR3 length is 15 residues.

This chain links TRBV12-3 or TRBV12-4 with TRBJ2-3; no reliable D call. The V end was cut by 3 bases, the J end by 1 base, with 17 bases between. The CDR3 loop spans 17 amino acids. CDR3 nucleotide sequence: TGTGCCAGCAGTTTGGTGCTCAGTCAGGTTCGCACAGATACGCAGTATTTT. It specifies CASSLVLSQVRTDTQYF.

The chain joins TRBV24-1 to TRBJ1-2; no definite D call. The germline V and J ends were trimmed by 2 bases and 2 bases, with 8 bases remaining between them. Germline CDR1 is KGHDR and CDR2 is SFDVKD. The CDR3 consists of 14 residues. The CDR3 spells CATSDSRRNYGYTF. The CDR3 nucleotides are TGTGCCACCAGTGATTCGAGACGGAACTATGGCTACACCTTC.

In its sample, this clonotype was seen many times. The rearrangement links TRBV10-3 to TRBJ2-7; TRBD2 might be the D (6 bases). The CDR3 is 12 amino acids. The V gene's germline CDR1 is ENHRY and CDR2 SYGVKD. V dropped 3 bases and J dropped 4 bases, with 7 bases sitting between them. CDR3 coding DNA: TGTGCCATCAGTGAACTAGCTTACGAGCAGTACTTC. It encodes CAISELAYEQYF.

CDR3 protein: CASSQSSGRTNQPQHF. CDR3 nucleotide sequence: TGTGCCAGCAGCCAATCCTCGGGCAGGACGAATCAGCCCCAGCATTTT. V usage is TRBV3-1 and J usage is TRBJ1-5, with unresolved D. V was clipped by 2 bases and J by 4 bases, with 15 bases between them. Germline CDR1 reads LGHDT; CDR2 reads YNNKEL (reference sequence). This CDR3 spans 16 amino acids.

The chain employs TRBV20-1 and TRBJ2-7; 12 bases are shared with TRBD2. The CDR3 runs 13 residues. Trimming at V came to 2 bases and at J to 6 bases, leaving 2 bases not matched to a gene. From germline, CDR1 is DFQATT and CDR2 SNEGSKA (reference sequence). The CDR3 loop reads CSARTSGRPEQYF. The CDR3 DNA reads as TGCAGTGCTAGAACTAGCGGGAGGCCCGAGCAGTACTTC.

This clonotype has ten or more counts. The chain combines TRBV28 with TRBJ1-4; 7 bases line up with TRBD1. This CDR3 has 15 amino acids. Germline CDR1 is MDHEN and CDR2 is SYDVKM. V was pared by 5 bases and J by 0 bases, with 3 bases of the junction left unmatched. CDR3 in amino acids: CASSAGTATNEKLFF. The CDR3 nucleotides are TGTGCCAGCAGTGCCGGGACAGCAACTAATGAAAAACTGTTTTTT.

This clonotype was counted only a few times. This rearrangement joins TRBV18 to TRBJ1-5; the match to TRBD1 covers 10 bases. Germline CDR1 is KGHSH and CDR2 is LQKENI. V lost 4 bases to trimming and J lost 4 bases; unmatched junction nucleotides: 7. The CDR3 covers 16 residues. CDR3 sequence (DNA): TGTGCCAGCTCACTCTCCGGGACAGGGGTGAATCAGCCCCAGCATTTT. Amino acid sequence: CASSLSGTGVNQPQHF.